This TCR beta chain is drawn from a study of Graves' ophthalmopathy and Graves' hyperthyroidism. Germline lookup yields CDR1 ENHRY and CDR2 SYGVKD. The CDR3 is 17 amino acids. Trimming took 1 base from V and 4 from J, leaving 19 bases between them. As the template, RNA transcripts were used to amplify TCR beta CDR3 regions. HTBI-primed RT-PCR formed the first round, and a multiplex PCR formed the second. TCRdb processed the multiplex PCR reads anew with MiXCR; each CDR3 protein has one entry. This sample has over 650,000 distinct CDR3 sequences; about 38% occur once, and the top ten carry more than 2.5%. This clonotype was counted ten times or more.

The receptor was isolated from an adult man with Graves' ophthalmopathy. The chain has TRBV10-3 and TRBJ1-2; possible D gene TRBD1, 6 bases. The sequencing input was peripheral blood. The CDR3: CAISELILRGRGYGYTF. CDR3 sequence (DNA): TGTGCCATCAGTGAGTTAATTCTTCGGGGGCGCGGCTATGGCTACACCTTC.